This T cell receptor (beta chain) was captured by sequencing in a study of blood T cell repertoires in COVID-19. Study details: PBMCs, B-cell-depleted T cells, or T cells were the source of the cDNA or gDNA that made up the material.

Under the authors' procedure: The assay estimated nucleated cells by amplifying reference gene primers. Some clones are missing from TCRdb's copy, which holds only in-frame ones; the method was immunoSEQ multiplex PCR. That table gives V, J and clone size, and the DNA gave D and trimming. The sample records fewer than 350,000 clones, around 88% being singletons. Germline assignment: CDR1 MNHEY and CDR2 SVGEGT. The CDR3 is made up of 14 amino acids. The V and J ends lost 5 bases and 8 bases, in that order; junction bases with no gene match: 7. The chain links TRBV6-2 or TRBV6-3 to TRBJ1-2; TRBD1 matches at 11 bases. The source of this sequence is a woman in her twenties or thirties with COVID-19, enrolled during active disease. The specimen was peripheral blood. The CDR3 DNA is TGTGCCAGCAGTCCCGGACAGGGGGCTGGCGGCTACACCTTC. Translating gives CASSPGQGAGGYTF.